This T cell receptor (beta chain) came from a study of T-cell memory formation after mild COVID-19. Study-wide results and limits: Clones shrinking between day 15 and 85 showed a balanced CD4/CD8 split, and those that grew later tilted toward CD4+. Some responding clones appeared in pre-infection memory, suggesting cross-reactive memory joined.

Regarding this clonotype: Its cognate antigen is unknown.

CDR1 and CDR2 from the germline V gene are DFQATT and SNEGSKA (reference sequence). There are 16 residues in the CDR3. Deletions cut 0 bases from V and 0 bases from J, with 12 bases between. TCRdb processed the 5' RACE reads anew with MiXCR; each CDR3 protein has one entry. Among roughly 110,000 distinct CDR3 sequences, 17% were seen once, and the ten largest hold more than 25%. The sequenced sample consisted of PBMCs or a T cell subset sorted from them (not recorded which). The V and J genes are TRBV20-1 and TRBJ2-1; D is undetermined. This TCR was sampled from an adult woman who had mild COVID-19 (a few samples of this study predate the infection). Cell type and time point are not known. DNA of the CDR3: TGCAGTGCTAGAGATTTTGGGGAACCCTCCTACAATGAGCAGTTCTTC. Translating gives CSARDFGEPSYNEQFF.